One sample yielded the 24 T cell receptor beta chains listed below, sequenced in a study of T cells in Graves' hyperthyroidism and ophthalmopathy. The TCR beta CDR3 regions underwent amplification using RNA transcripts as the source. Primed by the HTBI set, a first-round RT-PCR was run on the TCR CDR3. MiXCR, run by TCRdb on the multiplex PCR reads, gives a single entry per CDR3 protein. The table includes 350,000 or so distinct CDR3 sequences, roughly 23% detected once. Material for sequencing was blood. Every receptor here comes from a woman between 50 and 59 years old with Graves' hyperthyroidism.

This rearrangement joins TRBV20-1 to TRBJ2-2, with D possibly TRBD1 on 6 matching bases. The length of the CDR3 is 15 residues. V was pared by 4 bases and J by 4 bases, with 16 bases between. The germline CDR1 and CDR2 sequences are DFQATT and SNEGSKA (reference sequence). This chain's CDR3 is CSAKGTRGSTGELFF. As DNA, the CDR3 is TGCAGTGCTAAAGGGACCAGGGGCAGCACCGGGGAGCTGTTTTTT.

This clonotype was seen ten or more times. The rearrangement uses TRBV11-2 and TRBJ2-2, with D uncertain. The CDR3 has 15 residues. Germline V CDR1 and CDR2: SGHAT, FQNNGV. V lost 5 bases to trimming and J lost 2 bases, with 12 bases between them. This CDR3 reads CASSLTGPNTGELFF. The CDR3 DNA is TGTGCCAGCAGCCTGACCGGGCCTAACACCGGGGAGCTGTTTTTT.

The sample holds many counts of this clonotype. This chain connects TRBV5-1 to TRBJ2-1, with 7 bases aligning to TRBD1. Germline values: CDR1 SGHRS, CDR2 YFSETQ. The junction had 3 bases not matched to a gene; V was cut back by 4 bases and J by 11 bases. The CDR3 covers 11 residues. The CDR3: CASSVDRQQFF. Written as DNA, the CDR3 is TGCGCCAGCAGCGTGGACAGGCAGCAGTTCTTC.

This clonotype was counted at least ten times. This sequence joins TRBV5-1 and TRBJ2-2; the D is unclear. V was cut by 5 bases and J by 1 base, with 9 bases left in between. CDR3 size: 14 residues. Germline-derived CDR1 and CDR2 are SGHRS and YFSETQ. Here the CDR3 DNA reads TGCGCCAGCAGGCAGGCCGAGAACACCGGGGAGCTGTTTTTT. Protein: CASRQAENTGELFF. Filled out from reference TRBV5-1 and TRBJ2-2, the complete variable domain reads KAGVTQTPRYLIKTRGQQVTLSCSPISGHRSVSWYQQTPGQGLQFLFEYFSETQRNKGNFPGRFSGRQFSNSRSEMNVSTLELGDSALYLCASRQAENTGELFFGEGSRLTVL.

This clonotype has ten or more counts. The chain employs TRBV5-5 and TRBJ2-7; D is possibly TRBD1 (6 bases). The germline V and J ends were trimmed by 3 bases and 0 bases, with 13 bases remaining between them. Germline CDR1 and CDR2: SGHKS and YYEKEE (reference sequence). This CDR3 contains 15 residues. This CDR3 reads CASSSSRTDSYEQYF. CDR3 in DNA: TGTGCCAGCAGCTCATCTCGGACAGACTCCTACGAGCAGTACTTC.

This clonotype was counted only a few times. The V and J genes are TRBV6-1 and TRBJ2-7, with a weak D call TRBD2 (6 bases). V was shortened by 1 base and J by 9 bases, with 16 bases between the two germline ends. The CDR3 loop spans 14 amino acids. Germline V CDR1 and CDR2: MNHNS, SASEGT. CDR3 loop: CASSEDVGGGVQYF. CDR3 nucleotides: TGTGCCAGCAGTGAAGATGTTGGCGGAGGGGTGCAGTACTTC.

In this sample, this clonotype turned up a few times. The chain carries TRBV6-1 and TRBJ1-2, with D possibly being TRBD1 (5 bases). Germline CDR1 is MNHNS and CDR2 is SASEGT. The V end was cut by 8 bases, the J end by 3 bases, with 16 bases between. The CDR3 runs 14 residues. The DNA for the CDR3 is TGTGCCAGCCGCAGCAGGGAATGGGACTATGGCTACACCTTC. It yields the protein CASRSREWDYGYTF.

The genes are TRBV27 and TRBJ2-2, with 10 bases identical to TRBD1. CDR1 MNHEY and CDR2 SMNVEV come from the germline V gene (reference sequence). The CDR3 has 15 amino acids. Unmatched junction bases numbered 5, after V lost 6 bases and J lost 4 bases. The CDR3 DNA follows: TGTGCCAGCAGATTGGACAGGGGGGGCACCGGGGAGCTGTTTTTT. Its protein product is CASRLDRGGTGELFF.

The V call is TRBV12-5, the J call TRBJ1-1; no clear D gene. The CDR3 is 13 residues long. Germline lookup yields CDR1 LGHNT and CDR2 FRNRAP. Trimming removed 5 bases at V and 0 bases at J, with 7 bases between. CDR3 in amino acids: CASGLQVNTEAFF. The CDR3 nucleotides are TGTGCTAGTGGTCTGCAGGTGAACACTGAAGCTTTCTTT.

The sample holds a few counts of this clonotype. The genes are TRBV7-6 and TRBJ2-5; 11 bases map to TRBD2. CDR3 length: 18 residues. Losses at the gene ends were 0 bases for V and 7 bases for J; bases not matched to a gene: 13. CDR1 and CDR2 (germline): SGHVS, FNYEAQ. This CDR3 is CASSLAGSGGANYGTQYF. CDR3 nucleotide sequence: TGTGCCAGCAGCTTAGCGGGTAGCGGGGGGGCCAATTACGGGACCCAGTACTTC.

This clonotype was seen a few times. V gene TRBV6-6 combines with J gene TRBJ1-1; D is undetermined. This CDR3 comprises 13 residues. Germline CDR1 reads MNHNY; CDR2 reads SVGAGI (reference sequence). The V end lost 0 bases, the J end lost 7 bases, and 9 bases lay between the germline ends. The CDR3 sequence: CASSYSSGDEAFF. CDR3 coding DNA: TGTGCCAGCAGTTACTCGTCAGGAGATGAAGCTTTCTTT.

The chain's CDR3 is CASSNTPGLAYNEQFF. The CDR3 DNA reads TGTGCCAGTAGTAATACCCCGGGACTAGCGTACAATGAGCAGTTCTTC. The rearrangement links TRBV19 to TRBJ2-1; 10 positions match TRBD2. Losses at the gene ends were 4 bases for V and 4 bases for J; bases not matched to a gene: 7. Germline V gene data show CDR1 as LNHDA and CDR2 as SQIVND (reference sequence). This CDR3 has 16 amino acids.

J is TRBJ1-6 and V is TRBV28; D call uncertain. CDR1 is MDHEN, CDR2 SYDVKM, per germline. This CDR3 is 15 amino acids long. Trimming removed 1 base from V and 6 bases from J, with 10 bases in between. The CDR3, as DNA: TGTGCCAGCAGTTTATCCATCAGTTTTAATTCACCCCTCCACTTT. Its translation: CASSLSISFNSPLHF.

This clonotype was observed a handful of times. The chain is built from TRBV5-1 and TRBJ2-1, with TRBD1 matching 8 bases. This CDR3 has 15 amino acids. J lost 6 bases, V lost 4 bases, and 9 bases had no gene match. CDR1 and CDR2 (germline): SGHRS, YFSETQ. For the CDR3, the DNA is TGCGCCAGCAGCCAGGGACAGGATTCCCCCAATGAGCAGTTCTTC. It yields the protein CASSQGQDSPNEQFF.

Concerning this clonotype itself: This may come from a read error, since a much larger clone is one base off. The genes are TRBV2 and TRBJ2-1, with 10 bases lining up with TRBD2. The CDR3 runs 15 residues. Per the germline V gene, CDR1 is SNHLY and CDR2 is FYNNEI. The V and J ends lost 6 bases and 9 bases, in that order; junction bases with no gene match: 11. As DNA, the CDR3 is TGTGCCAGCAGCCCTCCAGCGGGGGGGCCCGGTGAGCAGTTCTTC. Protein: CASSPPAGGPGEQFF. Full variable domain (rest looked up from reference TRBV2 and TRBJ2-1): EPEVTQTPSHQVTQMGQEVILRCVPISNHLYFYWYRQILGQKVEFLVSFYNNEISEKSEIFDDQFSVERPDGSNFTLKIRSTKLEDSAMYFCASSPPAGGPGEQFFGPGTRLTVL.

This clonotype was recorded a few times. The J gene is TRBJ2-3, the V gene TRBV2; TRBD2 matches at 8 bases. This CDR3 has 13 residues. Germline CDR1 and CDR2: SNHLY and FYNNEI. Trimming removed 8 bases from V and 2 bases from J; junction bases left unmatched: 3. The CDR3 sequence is CASSGGLTDTQYF. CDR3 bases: TGTGCCAGCTCGGGGGGGCTCACAGATACGCAGTATTTT.

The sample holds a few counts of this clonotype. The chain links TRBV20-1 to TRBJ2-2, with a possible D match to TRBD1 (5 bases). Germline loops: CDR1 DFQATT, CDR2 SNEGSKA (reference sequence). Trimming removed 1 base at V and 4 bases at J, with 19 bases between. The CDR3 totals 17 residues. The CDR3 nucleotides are TGCAGTGCTAGAGCTAGGGGAAAGGGCAGCATCACCGGGGAGCTGTTTTTT. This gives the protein CSARARGKGSITGELFF.

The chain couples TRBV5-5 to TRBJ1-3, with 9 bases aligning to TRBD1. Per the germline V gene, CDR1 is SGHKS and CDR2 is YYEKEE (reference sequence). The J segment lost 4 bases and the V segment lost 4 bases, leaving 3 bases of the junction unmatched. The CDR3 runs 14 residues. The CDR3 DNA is TGTGCCAGCAGCGGTGGACAGGGGGGAAACACCATATATTTT. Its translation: CASSGGQGGNTIYF.

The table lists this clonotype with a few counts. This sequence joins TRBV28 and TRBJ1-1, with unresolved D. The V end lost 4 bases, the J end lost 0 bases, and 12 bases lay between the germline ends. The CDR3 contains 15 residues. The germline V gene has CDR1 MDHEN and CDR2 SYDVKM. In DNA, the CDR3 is TGTGCCAGCAGTTCCCCGACATCCTTGAACACTGAAGCTTTCTTT. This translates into CASSSPTSLNTEAFF.

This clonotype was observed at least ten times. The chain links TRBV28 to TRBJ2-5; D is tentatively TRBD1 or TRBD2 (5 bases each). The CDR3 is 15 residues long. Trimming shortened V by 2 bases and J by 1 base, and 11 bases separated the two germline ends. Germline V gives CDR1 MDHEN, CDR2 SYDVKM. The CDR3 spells CASSLVGDVQETQYF. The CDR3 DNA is TGTGCCAGCAGTTTAGTTGGGGACGTCCAAGAGACCCAGTACTTC.

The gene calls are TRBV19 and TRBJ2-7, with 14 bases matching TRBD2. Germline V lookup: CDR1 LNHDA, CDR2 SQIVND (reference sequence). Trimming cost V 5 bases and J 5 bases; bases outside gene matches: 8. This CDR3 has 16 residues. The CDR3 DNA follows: TGTGCCAGTAGTGCCCCCGGGACTAGCGGGAGTGACGAGCAGTACTTC. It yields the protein CASSAPGTSGSDEQYF.

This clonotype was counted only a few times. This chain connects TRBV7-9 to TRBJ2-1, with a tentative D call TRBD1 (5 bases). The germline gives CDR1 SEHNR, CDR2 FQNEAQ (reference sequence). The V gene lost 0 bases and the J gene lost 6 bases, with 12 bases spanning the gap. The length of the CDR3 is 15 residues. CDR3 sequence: CASSLAGNTGNEQFF. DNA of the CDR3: TGTGCCAGCAGCTTAGCGGGGAACACAGGCAATGAGCAGTTCTTC.

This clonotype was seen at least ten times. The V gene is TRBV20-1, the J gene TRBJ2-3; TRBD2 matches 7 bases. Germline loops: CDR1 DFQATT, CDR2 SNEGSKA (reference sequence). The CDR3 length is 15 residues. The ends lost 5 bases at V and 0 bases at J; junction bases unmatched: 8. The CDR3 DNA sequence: TGCAGTGCTTACAGCGGGGCCACAAGCACAGATACGCAGTATTTT. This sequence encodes CSAYSGATSTDTQYF.

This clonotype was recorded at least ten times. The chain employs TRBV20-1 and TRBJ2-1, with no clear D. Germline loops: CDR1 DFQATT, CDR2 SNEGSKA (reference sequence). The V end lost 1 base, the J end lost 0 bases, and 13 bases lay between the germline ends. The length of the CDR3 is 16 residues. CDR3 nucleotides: TGCAGTGCTAGAGTGACCCCCCAGAGCTCCTACAATGAGCAGTTCTTC. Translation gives CSARVTPQSSYNEQFF.